One sample yielded the 32 T cell receptor beta chains listed below, sequenced in a study of graft-versus-host responses after intestinal transplantation. Data came from immunoSEQ multiplex PCR; TCRdb stores just in-frame clones and leaves some out. Of 15,000 to 20,000 clones in the sample, more than 75% were seen once. Material: bone marrow, obtained more than 120 days after intestinal transplantation. These receptors were collected from a human patient who received an intestinal transplant, so some T cells may come from the graft donor.

This clone is deemed medium-sized (0.01 to 0.1%). The chain uses TRBV28 and TRBJ1-2; D uncertain. The ends were cut back, 2 bases at V and 4 bases at J, with 8 bases in the middle. This CDR3 comprises 13 residues. Germline CDR1 is MDHEN and CDR2 is SYDVKM. The CDR3 region has the DNA TGTGCCAGCAGTTTAACAGCACTCTATGGCTACACCTTC. It codes for CASSLTALYGYTF.

The chain couples TRBV7-3 to TRBJ2-1; possibly TRBD2 for D (5 bases). Looked up from germline, CDR1 is SGHTA and CDR2 is FQGTGA. The CDR3 length is 17 residues. V lost 1 base to trimming and J lost 6 bases, with 19 bases between them. The CDR3 bases are TGTGCCAGCAGCTTAAGGCTCGGGCTAGCCGGCCTCAATGAGCAGTTCTTC. Protein: CASSLRLGLAGLNEQFF.

The chain recombines TRBV6-5 with TRBJ2-3; the match to TRBD1 covers 9 bases. Trimming took 5 bases from V and 3 from J; bases not matched to a gene: 3. This CDR3 is built from 14 residues. Germline V gives CDR1 MNHEY, CDR2 SVGAGI. This CDR3 reads CASSRTGETDTQYF. CDR3 coding DNA: TGTGCCAGCAGTCGGACAGGGGAAACAGATACGCAGTATTTT.

This sequence joins TRBV27 and TRBJ2-7, with D uncertain. CDR1 is MNHEY and CDR2 is SMNVEV in the germline V gene (reference sequence). The CDR3 covers 11 residues. Trimming took off 2 bases at V and 5 bases at J, with 4 bases between the two ends. The CDR3 DNA sequence: TGTGCCAGCAGTTTAGGTGACGAGCAGTACTTC. This encodes CASSLGDEQYF.

The rearrangement links TRBV10-3 to TRBJ2-1, with TRBD2 identical over 11 bases. The V and J ends lost 7 bases and 0 bases, in that order; junction bases with no gene match: 5. The CDR3 totals 16 residues. CDR1 and CDR2 from the germline V gene are ENHRY and SYGVKD. The CDR3 nucleotides read TGTGCCATCAATAAGGGACTAGCGGACTCCTACAATGAGCAGTTCTTC. Translating gives CAINKGLADSYNEQFF.

V is TRBV27 and J is TRBJ2-3; no firm D call. There are 15 residues in the CDR3. CDR1 and CDR2 from the germline V gene are MNHEY and SMNVEV (reference sequence). The V and J ends lost 3 bases and 2 bases respectively, with 12 bases between them. The CDR3 region is CASSFPPGSTDTQYF. CDR3 DNA sequence: TGTGCCAGCAGTTTCCCCCCAGGATCCACAGATACGCAGTATTTT.

The CDR3 region is CASSFSESYEQYF. CDR3 in DNA: TGTGCCAGCAGTTTCTCCGAATCCTACGAGCAGTACTTC. The V call is TRBV27, the J call TRBJ2-7; D not certain. V was cut by 3 bases and J by 1 base, with 7 bases left in between. Germline V lookup: CDR1 MNHEY, CDR2 SMNVEV (reference sequence). The CDR3 totals 13 residues.

This chain connects TRBV27 to TRBJ1-1; D gene uncertain. This CDR3 has 14 amino acids. Trimming pared 1 base from V and 2 bases from J, leaving 8 bases between. Germline V gene data show CDR1 as MNHEY and CDR2 as SMNVEV (reference sequence). The CDR3 DNA reads as TGTGCCAGCAGTTTATTGAGTGCTAACACTGAAGCTTTCTTT. This codes for CASSLLSANTEAFF.

V and J are TRBV5-1 and TRBJ2-5; D is possibly TRBD1 or TRBD2 (6 bases each). CDR1 is SGHRS and CDR2 is YFSETQ in the germline V gene. V was pared by 3 bases and J by 1 base, with 13 bases between. The CDR3 sequence is 15 residues long. For the CDR3, the DNA is TGCGCCAGCAGCTCGGGGGCGGGTCCCCAAGAGACCCAGTACTTC. It specifies CASSSGAGPQETQYF.

J is TRBJ2-7 and V is TRBV5-8, with 7 bases lining up with TRBD1. Trimming cost V 0 bases and J 0 bases; bases outside gene matches: 6. Germline V gene sequence: CDR1 SGHTS, CDR2 YDEGEE. The CDR3 runs 16 residues. CDR3 sequence: CASSLATGAFSYEQYF. CDR3 sequence (DNA): TGTGCCAGCAGCTTGGCTACAGGGGCCTTCTCCTACGAGCAGTACTTC.

This chain uses TRBV5-4 with TRBJ2-7; D is undetermined. The V and J ends lost 0 bases and 3 bases respectively, with 1 base between them. Germline CDR1 and CDR2: SGHNT and YYREEE (reference sequence). The CDR3 runs to 11 residues. CDR3 in amino acids: CASSLDYEQYF. The CDR3 nucleotides read TGTGCCAGCAGCTTGGACTACGAGCAGTACTTC.

The genes are TRBV13 and TRBJ1-1; no reliable D call. The CDR3 spans 13 residues. Trimming left V 0 bases short and J 4 bases short, with 6 bases between. In germline, CDR1 is PRHDT, CDR2 FYEKMQ (reference sequence). Here the CDR3 DNA reads TGTGCCAGCAGCTTAGGGGGTGGCACTGAAGCTTTCTTT. It translates to CASSLGGGTEAFF.

The J gene is TRBJ2-3, the V gene TRBV4-1; D not resolved. There are 12 residues in the CDR3. V was trimmed by 0 bases and J by 5 bases, leaving 3 bases between them. Germline values: CDR1 MGHRA, CDR2 YSYEKL. As DNA, the CDR3 is TGCGCCAGCAGCCAAGAGGTAGATACGCAGTATTTT. Translated: CASSQEVDTQYF.

V and J are TRBV2 and TRBJ1-2, with a weak D call TRBD1 (6 bases). V dropped 9 bases and J dropped 8 bases, with 19 bases sitting between them. Germline V lookup: CDR1 SNHLY, CDR2 FYNNEI. The CDR3 is 13 residues long. The DNA of the CDR3 is TGTGCCAGTACAGGGTTTAATCGAGACGGCTACACCTTC. This codes for CASTGFNRDGYTF.

The chain carries TRBV7-9 and TRBJ2-5; 7 bases map to TRBD2. The V gene end was trimmed by 6 bases and the J gene end by 3 bases; junction bases not matched to a gene: 4. The CDR3 has 13 amino acids. The germline V gene has CDR1 SEHNR and CDR2 FQNEAQ (reference sequence). In DNA, the CDR3 is TGTGCCAGCAGACTAACTAGCGAAGAGACCCAGTACTTC. Translating it yields CASRLTSEETQYF.

The chain couples TRBV28 to TRBJ1-1; D uncertain. This CDR3 region has 12 residues. Germline V gene data show CDR1 as MDHEN and CDR2 as SYDVKM. V shed 5 bases and J shed 4 bases, with 8 bases lying between them. The CDR3: CASSLYGTEAFF. The CDR3, as DNA: TGTGCCAGCAGTCTCTATGGCACTGAAGCTTTCTTT.

V is TRBV7-8 and J is TRBJ1-1; D is possibly TRBD1 (6 bases). Deletions cut 7 bases from V and 4 bases from J, with 16 bases between. This CDR3 is built from 14 residues. Per the germline V gene, CDR1 is SGHVS and CDR2 is FQNEAQ. The chain's CDR3 is CASNNRVLVTEAFF. In DNA form, the CDR3 reads TGTGCCAGCAATAACAGGGTGTTGGTCACTGAAGCTTTCTTT.

This chain uses TRBV7-2 with TRBJ1-4, with a possible D match to TRBD1 (5 bases). Germline CDR1 reads SGHTA; CDR2 reads FQGNSA. The V gene lost 5 bases and the J gene lost 10 bases, with 20 bases spanning the gap. This CDR3 has 15 amino acids. CDR3 DNA sequence: TGTGCCAGCAGCCCCGGGACCGCCCTCTATCCAAAACTGTTTTTT. This encodes CASSPGTALYPKLFF.

This clone appeared a few times. The V and J genes are TRBV6-5 and TRBJ1-2; the match to TRBD1 covers 7 bases. V was clipped by 7 bases and J by 4 bases; unmatched bases: 6. The V gene's germline CDR1 is MNHEY and CDR2 SVGAGI. This CDR3 has 13 residues. In DNA, the CDR3 is TGTGCCAGCATGGGACAGACCTCCTATGGCTACACCTTC. Translation gives CASMGQTSYGYTF.

The chain carries TRBV7-6 and TRBJ2-5; the match to TRBD2 covers 12 bases. The trim removed 5 bases at V and 2 bases at J, leaving 6 bases unmatched. This CDR3 is 16 amino acids long. Germline CDR1 reads SGHVS; CDR2 reads FNYEAQ. The CDR3 bases are TGTGCCAGCAGCCCCCGGACTAGCGGGACTCAAGAGACCCAGTACTTC. Residues: CASSPRTSGTQETQYF.

This chain connects TRBV7-2 to TRBJ2-5; perhaps D is TRBD1 or TRBD2 (6 bases each). V was cut by 3 bases and J by 1 base, with 9 bases left in between. Germline V gene data show CDR1 as SGHTA and CDR2 as FQGNSA. The length of the CDR3 is 14 residues. The CDR3 sequence: CASSLRDIQETQYF. DNA of the CDR3: TGTGCCAGCAGCTTGCGGGACATCCAAGAGACCCAGTACTTC.

The chain has TRBV11-3 and TRBJ2-3; no clear D gene. CDR3 length: 13 residues. The V end lost 0 bases, the J end lost 0 bases, and 1 base lay between the germline ends. Germline CDR1 SGHNT, CDR2 YENEEA. In DNA, the CDR3 is TGTGCCAGCAGCTTAGATAGCACAGATACGCAGTATTTT. This gives the protein CASSLDSTDTQYF.

The CDR3 DNA is TGTGCCAGCAGACTCGACAGGGGGCTAACTGAAGCTTTCTTT. Protein product: CASRLDRGLTEAFF. V gene TRBV6-1 combines with J gene TRBJ1-1; 10 nucleotides agree with TRBD1. V shed 6 bases, J shed 5 bases, and the junction held 6 bases outside the gene matches. The CDR3 is 14 residues long. In germline, CDR1 is MNHNS, CDR2 SASEGT.

The V call is TRBV19, the J call TRBJ2-1; 8 nucleotides match TRBD2. The CDR3 length is 17 residues. V was clipped by 3 bases and J by 8 bases; unmatched bases: 15. Germline V gene sequence: CDR1 LNHDA, CDR2 SQIVND (reference sequence). The CDR3 protein is CASSILASGSAADEQFF. The CDR3 DNA sequence: TGTGCCAGTAGTATTTTAGCGAGCGGGAGCGCGGCTGATGAGCAGTTCTTC.

The V call is TRBV15, the J call TRBJ2-7, with TRBD1 identical over 9 bases. V lost 0 bases and J lost 4; bases outside the gene matches: 4. Germline lookup yields CDR1 LNHNV and CDR2 YYDKDF (reference sequence). The CDR3 loop spans 15 amino acids. The CDR3 region has the DNA TGTGCCACCAGCAGAGAAAGGGACAGGGTGTACGAGCAGTACTTC. It yields the protein CATSRERDRVYEQYF.

The chain employs TRBV7-8 and TRBJ2-1; TRBD2 is a possible D gene (6 bases). Germline V gene lookup returns CDR1 SGHVS and CDR2 FQNEAQ. The CDR3 length is 12 residues. The V and J ends lost 11 bases and 4 bases respectively, with 12 bases between them. In nucleotides, the CDR3 is TGTGCCTCGGGAGATTCGTACAATGAGCAGTTCTTC. Translated, it gives CASGDSYNEQFF.

This chain uses TRBV6-5 with TRBJ2-7; 9 bases map to TRBD2. Germline V gene sequence: CDR1 MNHEY, CDR2 SVGAGI. The V and J ends lost 2 bases and 2 bases, in that order; junction bases with no gene match: 4. The CDR3 covers 15 residues. The CDR3: CASSYASGAPYEQYF. The DNA for the CDR3 is TGTGCCAGCAGTTACGCTAGCGGGGCCCCCTACGAGCAGTACTTC.

The CDR3: CASRKASGSFTNGELFF. CDR3 bases: TGTGCCAGCAGAAAGGCTAGCGGGAGCTTCACGAACGGGGAGCTGTTTTTT. J is TRBJ2-2 and V is TRBV5-6, with 10 bases matching TRBD2. Germline trimming cut 5 bases from V and 7 bases from J; bases unmatched to any gene: 14. Looked up from germline, CDR1 is SGHDT and CDR2 is YYEEEE. The CDR3 is 17 amino acids. The full variable domain, its missing parts supplied by reference TRBV5-6 and TRBJ2-2, is DAGVTQSPTHLIKTRGQQVTLRCSPKSGHDTVSWYQQALGQGPQFIFQYYEEEERQRGNFPDRFSGHQFPNYSSELNVNALLLGDSALYLCASRKASGSFTNGELFFGEGSRLTVL.

V is TRBV9 and J is TRBJ2-7, with 10 bases identical to TRBD2. This CDR3 region has 16 residues. J lost 5 bases, V lost 0 bases, and 8 bases had no gene match. CDR1 and CDR2 from the germline V gene are SGDLS and YYNGEE. The CDR3 nucleotides are TGTGCCAGCAGCGTAGAAGCGGGACTAGCGATCCACGAGCAGTACTTC. This codes for CASSVEAGLAIHEQYF.

V gene TRBV4-1 combines with J gene TRBJ2-7, with 8 bases matching TRBD1. There are 17 residues in the CDR3. Trimming took 1 base from V and 3 from J; bases not matched to a gene: 11. Germline CDR1 and CDR2: MGHRA and YSYEKL. For the CDR3, the DNA is TGCGCCAGCAGCCAAGTGCCACCGGGACAGGTGAACTACGAGCAGTACTTC. Translating gives CASSQVPPGQVNYEQYF.

V and J are TRBV5-3 and TRBJ1-2, with 9 bases lining up with TRBD1. Being an ORF, TRBV5-3 has a function that is uncertain. V gave up 8 bases and J gave up 4 bases; unmatched junction bases: 9. The CDR3 is 14 residues long. In DNA, the CDR3 is TGTGCCAGCTCACAGGGGGCAAGTGTCTATGGCTACACCTTC. Amino acids: CASSQGASVYGYTF.

This clone was picked up one time. The genes are TRBV28 and TRBJ2-1; 10 bases fit TRBD1. Germline V gene lookup returns CDR1 MDHEN and CDR2 SYDVKM. The V and J ends lost 6 bases and 7 bases, in that order; junction bases with no gene match: 6. The CDR3 runs 14 residues. The CDR3 coding sequence is TGTGCCAGCAGGGAGGACAGGGGGGGTAATGAGCAGTTCTTC. Protein product: CASREDRGGNEQFF.